Shown below are 21 T cell receptor beta chains from a single sample sequenced in a study of T-cell reconstitution after alpha-beta-depleted transplantation in children. Unique molecular identifiers were built into the TCRbeta library. MiXCR, applied by TCRdb to the PCR reads, yields one record per CDR3 protein. The sample includes some 200,000 distinct CDR3 sequences, roughly a tenth of them seen just once. The sample here was PBMCs, taken before TCRalphabeta/CD19-depleted stem cell transplant. The source of these receptors is a child less than two years old with acute myeloid leukemia, due to receive a stem cell transplant.

This clonotype was recorded many times. The chain carries TRBV6-5 and TRBJ2-5, with a tentative D call TRBD2 (7 bases). The CDR3 sequence is 14 residues long. V dropped 2 bases and J dropped 5 bases, with 12 bases sitting between them. Germline CDR1 reads MNHEY; CDR2 reads SVGAGI. The CDR3 region has the DNA TGTGCCAGCAGTTACGCCAGGGGAGGGGAGACCCAGTACTTC. Protein sequence: CASSYARGGETQYF.

The chain links TRBV18 to TRBJ1-2; 9 bases are shared with TRBD1. V shed 8 bases, J shed 3 bases, and the junction held 4 bases outside the gene matches. The CDR3 consists of 13 residues. Germline CDR1 is KGHSH and CDR2 is LQKENI. The CDR3 nucleotides read TGTGCCAGCACACGGGACAGGGACTATGGCTACACCTTC. Its protein is CASTRDRDYGYTF. Full variable domain (remainder filled in from reference TRBV18 and TRBJ1-2): NAGVMQNPRHLVRRRGQEARLRCSPMKGHSHVYWYRQLPEEGLKFMVYLQKENIIDESGMPKERFSAEFPKEGPSILRIQQVVRGDSAAYFCASTRDRDYGYTFGSGTRLTVV.

This clonotype was counted at least ten times. The chain carries TRBV27 and TRBJ1-2, with D possibly being TRBD1 (6 bases). Trimming left V 0 bases short and J 5 bases short, with 10 bases between. CDR1 is MNHEY, CDR2 SMNVEV, per germline (reference sequence). The length of the CDR3 is 14 residues. This CDR3 is CASSLSIRGYGYTF. As DNA, the CDR3 is TGTGCCAGCAGTTTATCGATAAGGGGGTATGGCTACACCTTC.

This clonotype was counted many times. The V and J genes are TRBV20-1 and TRBJ1-1; D is ambiguous. Germline values: CDR1 DFQATT, CDR2 SNEGSKA (reference sequence). The CDR3 has 16 residues. Trimming stripped 6 bases from V and 1 base from J, with 21 bases between. The CDR3 region is CSAPISSLGTNTEAFF. DNA of the CDR3: TGCAGTGCCCCGATTTCGAGTCTCGGAACGAACACTGAAGCTTTCTTT.

The V call is TRBV12-3 or TRBV12-4, the J call TRBJ1-2, with D maybe TRBD1 (5 bases). The ends were cut back, 1 base at V and 2 bases at J, with 8 bases in the middle. The CDR3 spans 14 residues. The CDR3 region is CASSLGGANYGYTF. In DNA form, the CDR3 reads TGTGCCAGCAGTTTAGGTGGGGCGAACTATGGCTACACCTTC.

At least ten counts were recorded for this clonotype. V usage is TRBV12-3 or TRBV12-4 and J usage is TRBJ2-7; a weak D match, TRBD2 (5 bases). The CDR3 has 13 residues. V was trimmed by 2 bases and J by 3 bases, leaving 8 bases between them. The CDR3 region has the DNA TGTGCCAGCAGTTTAAGCGGAGTCTACGAGCAGTACTTC. Translation: CASSLSGVYEQYF.

This clonotype was found many times. V usage is TRBV10-3 and J usage is TRBJ2-7; 7 bases align to TRBD2. The CDR3 is 13 amino acids. With 1 base clipped from V and 4 bases from J, the junction kept 1 base outside the gene matches. Germline CDR1 ENHRY, CDR2 SYGVKD. This chain's CDR3 is CAISEWEGYEQYF. The CDR3, as DNA: TGTGCCATCAGTGAGTGGGAGGGTTACGAGCAGTACTTC.

This clonotype has a count of ten or more. V and J are TRBV2 and TRBJ2-5; D may match TRBD1 or TRBD2 (5 bases each). Germline V gives CDR1 SNHLY, CDR2 FYNNEI. CDR3 size: 12 residues. Trimming pared 10 bases from V and 3 bases from J, leaving 12 bases between. CDR3 in DNA: TGTGCCAACCGACAGACTAAAGAGACCCAGTACTTC. This gives the protein CANRQTKETQYF.

This clonotype came up many times. J is TRBJ2-5 and V is TRBV11-2; 12 nucleotides match TRBD2. CDR3 size: 15 residues. Germline CDR1 SGHAT, CDR2 FQNNGV. Losses at the gene ends were 5 bases for V and 1 base for J; bases not matched to a gene: 2. The chain's CDR3 is CASSPTSGSQETQYF. The CDR3 DNA reads as TGTGCCAGCAGCCCGACTAGCGGGAGCCAAGAGACCCAGTACTTC.

At least ten counts were recorded for this clonotype. The chain is built from TRBV5-1 and TRBJ2-5; weak D call: TRBD1 (6 bases). This CDR3 spans 18 amino acids. CDR1 is SGHRS and CDR2 is YFSETQ in the germline V gene. V gave up 2 bases and J gave up 0 bases, with 20 bases separating them. The DNA of the CDR3 is TGCGCCAGCAGCTTAAGCCGGGACAAGGTATATCACCAAGAGACCCAGTACTTC. Amino acid sequence: CASSLSRDKVYHQETQYF.

This clonotype has only a few counts. The chain carries TRBV6-1 and TRBJ1-5, with D perhaps matching TRBD1 (5 bases). From germline, CDR1 is MNHNS and CDR2 SASEGT. V lost 7 bases to trimming and J lost 0 bases, with 10 bases between them. The CDR3 runs to 14 residues. CDR3 region: CASMGLYSNQPQHF. The DNA of the CDR3 is TGTGCCAGCATGGGACTTTATAGCAATCAGCCCCAGCATTTT.

This clonotype was seen repeatedly, ten times or more. The chain joins TRBV20-1 to TRBJ1-5, with D uncertain. V lost 3 bases to trimming and J lost 5 bases, with 23 bases between them. CDR1 DFQATT and CDR2 SNEGSKA come from the germline V gene (reference sequence). The length of the CDR3 is 17 residues. The CDR3 loop is CSARPSLWQVADQPQHF. In DNA, the CDR3 is TGCAGTGCTAGGCCTTCCCTGTGGCAGGTGGCGGATCAGCCCCAGCATTTT.

At least ten counts were recorded for this clonotype. The J gene is TRBJ1-5, the V gene TRBV6-2 or TRBV6-3; 7 bases line up with TRBD1. This CDR3 contains 15 residues. Trimming at V came to 5 bases and at J to 5 bases, leaving 9 bases not matched to a gene. CDR1 is MNHEY, CDR2 SVGEGT, per germline. In DNA form, the CDR3 reads TGTGCCAGCAGTCAACGACAGGGATGGGATCAGCCCCAGCATTTT. Translation: CASSQRQGWDQPQHF.

The V gene is TRBV20-1, the J gene TRBJ1-4; TRBD1 is a possible D gene (6 bases). The CDR3 totals 13 residues. Germline CDR1 DFQATT, CDR2 SNEGSKA (reference sequence). Trimming removed 6 bases at V and 4 bases at J, with 12 bases between. The DNA for the CDR3 is TGCAGTGCCAGCGACAGGAATAATGAAAAACTGTTTTTT. Protein: CSASDRNNEKLFF.

In its sample, this clonotype was seen many times. The chain recombines TRBV20-1 with TRBJ2-7, with D possibly matching TRBD2 (5 bases). This CDR3 contains 12 residues. V was cut by 4 bases and J by 1 base, with 8 bases left in between. CDR1 DFQATT and CDR2 SNEGSKA come from the germline V gene (reference sequence). The CDR3 protein is CSATRDSYEQYF. The CDR3 coding sequence is TGCAGTGCTACCCGGGATTCCTACGAGCAGTACTTC.

This clonotype was seen at least ten times. The rearrangement uses TRBV29-1 and TRBJ1-3; D is uncertain. Per the germline V gene, CDR1 is SQVTM and CDR2 is ANQGSEA. There are 12 residues in the CDR3. V was clipped by 4 bases and J by 4 bases, with 8 bases between them. For the CDR3, the DNA is TGCAGCGTTGGGGAAGGCGGAAACACCATATATTTT. It translates to CSVGEGGNTIYF.

The chain has TRBV7-7 and TRBJ2-3; 9 nucleotides align to TRBD2. Germline trimming cut 6 bases from V and 6 bases from J; bases unmatched to any gene: 10. This CDR3 is built from 15 residues. Germline-derived CDR1 and CDR2 are SSHAT and FNYEAQ (reference sequence). The CDR3, as DNA: TGTGCCAGCAGTAGCGGGGGAGCGGGTTGGGATACGCAGTATTTT. It translates to CASSSGGAGWDTQYF.

The chain combines TRBV3-1 with TRBJ2-5, with 7 positions matching TRBD1. Germline CDR1 reads LGHDT; CDR2 reads YNNKEL (reference sequence). V lost 5 bases to trimming and J lost 1 base; unmatched junction nucleotides: 13. The CDR3 runs to 17 residues. CDR3 DNA: TGTGCCAGCAGCTTTTATGGACAGGAGGCCCCCCAAGAGACCCAGTACTTC. Its protein product is CASSFYGQEAPQETQYF.

In its sample, this clonotype was seen a few times. The rearrangement links TRBV28 to TRBJ2-5, with unresolved D. The V end was cut by 3 bases, the J end by 0 bases, with 5 bases between. CDR3 size: 13 residues. Germline V gene sequence: CDR1 MDHEN, CDR2 SYDVKM. The CDR3 spells CASSLENQETQYF. The DNA for the CDR3 is TGTGCCAGCAGTTTGGAGAACCAAGAGACCCAGTACTTC.

This clonotype came up a few times. CDR3 in DNA: TGTGCCAGCAGCCGGTTATCCTATGGCTACACCTTC. Protein product: CASSRLSYGYTF. The V call is TRBV6-6, the J call TRBJ1-2, with unresolved D. V lost 6 bases and J lost 4, with 9 bases in between. Germline CDR1 reads MNHNY; CDR2 reads SVGAGI (reference sequence). This CDR3 region has 12 residues.

This clonotype occurred many times. The chain has TRBV5-1 and TRBJ2-1, with TRBD1 matching over 11 bases. The germline CDR1 and CDR2 sequences are SGHRS and YFSETQ. V dropped 0 bases and J dropped 6; count of bases not matched to a gene: 14. The CDR3 sequence is 19 residues long. In DNA, the CDR3 is TGCGCCAGCAGCTTGGCGGCAGCGCGCGGGACAGGGGGTGGCAATGAGCAGTTCTTC. It translates to CASSLAAARGTGGGNEQFF.